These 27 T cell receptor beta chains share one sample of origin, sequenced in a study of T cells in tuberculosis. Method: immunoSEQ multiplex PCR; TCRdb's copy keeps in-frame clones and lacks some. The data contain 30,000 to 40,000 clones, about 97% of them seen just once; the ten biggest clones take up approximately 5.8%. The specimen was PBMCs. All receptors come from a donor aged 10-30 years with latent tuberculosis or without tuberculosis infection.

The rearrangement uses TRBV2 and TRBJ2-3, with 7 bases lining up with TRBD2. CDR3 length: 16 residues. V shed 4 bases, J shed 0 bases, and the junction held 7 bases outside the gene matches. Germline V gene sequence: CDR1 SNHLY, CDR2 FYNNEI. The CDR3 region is CASSVMSSGSTDTQYF. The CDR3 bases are TGTGCCAGCAGTGTGATGTCTAGCGGAAGCACAGATACGCAGTATTTT.

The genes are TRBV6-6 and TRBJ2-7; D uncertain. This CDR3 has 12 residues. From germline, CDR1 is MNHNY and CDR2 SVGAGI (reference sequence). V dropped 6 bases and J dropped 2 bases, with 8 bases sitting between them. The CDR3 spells CASSSSTYEQYF. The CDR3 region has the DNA TGTGCCAGCAGCTCCAGTACCTACGAGCAGTACTTC.

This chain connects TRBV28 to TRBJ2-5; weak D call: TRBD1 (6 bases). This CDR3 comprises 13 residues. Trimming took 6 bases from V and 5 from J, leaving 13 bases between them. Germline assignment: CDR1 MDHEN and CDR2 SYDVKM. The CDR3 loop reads CASRQGLWETQYF. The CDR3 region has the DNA TGTGCCAGCAGACAGGGATTATGGGAGACCCAGTACTTC.

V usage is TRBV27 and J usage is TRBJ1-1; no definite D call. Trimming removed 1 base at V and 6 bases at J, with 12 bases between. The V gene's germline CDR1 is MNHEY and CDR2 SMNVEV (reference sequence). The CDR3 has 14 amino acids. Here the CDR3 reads CASSLLEGRAEAFF. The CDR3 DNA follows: TGTGCCAGCAGTTTATTAGAGGGTCGGGCTGAAGCTTTCTTT.

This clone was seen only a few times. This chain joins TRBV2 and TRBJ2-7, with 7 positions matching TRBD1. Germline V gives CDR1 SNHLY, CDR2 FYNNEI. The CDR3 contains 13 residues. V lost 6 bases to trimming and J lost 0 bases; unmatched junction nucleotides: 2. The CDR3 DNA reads TGTGCCAGCAGCGCAGGGGGCTCCTACGAGCAGTACTTC. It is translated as CASSAGGSYEQYF.

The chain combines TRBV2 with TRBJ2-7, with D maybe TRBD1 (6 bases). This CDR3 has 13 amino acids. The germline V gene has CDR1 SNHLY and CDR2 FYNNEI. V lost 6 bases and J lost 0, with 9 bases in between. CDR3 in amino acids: CASRTGPSYEQYF. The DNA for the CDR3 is TGTGCCAGCAGGACAGGCCCCTCCTACGAGCAGTACTTC. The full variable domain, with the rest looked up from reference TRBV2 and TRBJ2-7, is EPEVTQTPSHQVTQMGQEVILRCVPISNHLYFYWYRQILGQKVEFLVSFYNNEISEKSEIFDDQFSVERPDGSNFTLKIRSTKLEDSAMYFCASRTGPSYEQYFGPGTRLTVT.

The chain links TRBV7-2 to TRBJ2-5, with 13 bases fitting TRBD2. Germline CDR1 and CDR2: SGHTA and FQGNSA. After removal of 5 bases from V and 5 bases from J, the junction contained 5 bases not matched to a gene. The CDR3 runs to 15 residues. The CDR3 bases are TGTGCCAGCAGCCCTAGGACTAGCGGGAGTGAGACCCAGTACTTC. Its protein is CASSPRTSGSETQYF. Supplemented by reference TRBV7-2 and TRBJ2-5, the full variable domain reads GAGVSQSPSNKVTEKGKDVELRCDPISGHTALYWYRQSLGQGLEFLIYFQGNSAPDKSGLPSDRFSAERTGGSVSTLTIQRTQQEDSAVYLCASSPRTSGSETQYFGPGTRLLVL.

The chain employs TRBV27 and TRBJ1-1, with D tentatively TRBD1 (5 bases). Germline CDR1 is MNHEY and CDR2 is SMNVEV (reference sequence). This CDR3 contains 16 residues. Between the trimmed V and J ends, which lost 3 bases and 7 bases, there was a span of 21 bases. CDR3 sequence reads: CASSLWGGVTWSEAFF. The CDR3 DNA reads TGTGCCAGCAGTTTGTGGGGAGGGGTGACCTGGAGTGAAGCTTTCTTT.

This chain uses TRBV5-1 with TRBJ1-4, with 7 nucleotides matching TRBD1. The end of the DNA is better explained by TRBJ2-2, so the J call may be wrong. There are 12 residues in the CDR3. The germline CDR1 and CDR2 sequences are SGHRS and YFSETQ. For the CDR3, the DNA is TGCGCCAGCAGCCCGGGACAGGGGGAGCTGTTTTTT. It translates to CASSPGQGELFF.

The CDR3 region is CASRHHRQGENYGYTF. The CDR3 DNA sequence: TGTGCCAGCAGACACCATCGACAGGGAGAGAACTATGGCTACACCTTC. This chain joins TRBV6-6 and TRBJ1-2; 7 nucleotides match TRBD1. Germline V lookup: CDR1 MNHNY, CDR2 SVGAGI (reference sequence). The CDR3 is made up of 16 amino acids. Trimming took 6 bases from V and 2 from J; bases not matched to a gene: 12.

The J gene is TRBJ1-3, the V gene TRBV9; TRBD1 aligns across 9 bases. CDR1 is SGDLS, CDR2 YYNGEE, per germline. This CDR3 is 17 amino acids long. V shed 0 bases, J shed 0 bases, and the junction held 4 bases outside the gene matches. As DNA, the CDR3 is TGTGCCAGCAGCGTAGATGGGACAGGGCTCTCTGGAAACACCATATATTTT. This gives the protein CASSVDGTGLSGNTIYF.

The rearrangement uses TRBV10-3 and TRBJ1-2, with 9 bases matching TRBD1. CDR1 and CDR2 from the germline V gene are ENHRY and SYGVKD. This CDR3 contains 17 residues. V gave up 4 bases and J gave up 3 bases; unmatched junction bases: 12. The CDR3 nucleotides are TGTGCCATCAGTGGGGTCCGGTTACGGGACAGGGACTATGGCTACACCTTC. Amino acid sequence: CAISGVRLRDRDYGYTF.

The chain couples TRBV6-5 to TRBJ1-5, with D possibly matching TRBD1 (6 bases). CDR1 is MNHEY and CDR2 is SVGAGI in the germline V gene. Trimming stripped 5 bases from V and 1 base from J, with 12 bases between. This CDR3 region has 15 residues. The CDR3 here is CASSKTGTSNQPQHF. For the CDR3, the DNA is TGTGCCAGCAGTAAAACAGGGACAAGCAATCAGCCCCAGCATTTT.

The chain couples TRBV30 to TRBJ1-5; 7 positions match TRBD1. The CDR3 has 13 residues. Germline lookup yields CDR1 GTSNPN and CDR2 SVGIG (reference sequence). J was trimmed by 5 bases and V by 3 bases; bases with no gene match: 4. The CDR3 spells CAWSEGQYQPQHF. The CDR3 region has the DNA TGTGCCTGGAGCGAGGGACAGTATCAGCCCCAGCATTTT. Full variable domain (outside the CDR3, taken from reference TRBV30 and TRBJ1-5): SQTIHQWPATLVQPVGSPLSLECTVEGTSNPNLYWYRQAAGRGLQLLFYSVGIGQISSEVPQNLSASRPQDRQFILSSKKLLLSDSGFYLCAWSEGQYQPQHFGDGTRLSIL.

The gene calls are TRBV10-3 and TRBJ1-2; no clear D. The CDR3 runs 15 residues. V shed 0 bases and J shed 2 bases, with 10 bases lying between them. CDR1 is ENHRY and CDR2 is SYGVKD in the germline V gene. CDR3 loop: CAISESRQMNYGYTF. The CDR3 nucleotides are TGTGCCATCAGTGAGTCGAGGCAGATGAACTATGGCTACACCTTC.

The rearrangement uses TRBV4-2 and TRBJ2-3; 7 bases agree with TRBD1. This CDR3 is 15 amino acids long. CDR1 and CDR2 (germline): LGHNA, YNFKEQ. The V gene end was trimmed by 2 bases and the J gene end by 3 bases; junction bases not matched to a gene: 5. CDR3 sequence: CASSQRGQVTDTQYF. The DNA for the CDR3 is TGTGCCAGCAGCCAACGCGGACAGGTAACAGATACGCAGTATTTT.

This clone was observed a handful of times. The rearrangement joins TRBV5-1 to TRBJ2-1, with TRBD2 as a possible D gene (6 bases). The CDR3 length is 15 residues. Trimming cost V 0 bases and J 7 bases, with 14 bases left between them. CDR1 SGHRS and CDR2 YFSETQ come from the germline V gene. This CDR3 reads CASSLAGSEGNEQFF. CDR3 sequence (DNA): TGCGCCAGCAGCTTGGCGGGGTCGGAGGGGAATGAGCAGTTCTTC.

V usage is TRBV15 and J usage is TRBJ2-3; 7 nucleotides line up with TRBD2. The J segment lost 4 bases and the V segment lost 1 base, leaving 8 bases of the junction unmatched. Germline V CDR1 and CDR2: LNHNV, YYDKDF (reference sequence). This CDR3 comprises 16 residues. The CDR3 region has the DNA TGTGCCACCAGCAGAGTTGCGGGAGTCGGCTCAGATACGCAGTATTTT. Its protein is CATSRVAGVGSDTQYF.

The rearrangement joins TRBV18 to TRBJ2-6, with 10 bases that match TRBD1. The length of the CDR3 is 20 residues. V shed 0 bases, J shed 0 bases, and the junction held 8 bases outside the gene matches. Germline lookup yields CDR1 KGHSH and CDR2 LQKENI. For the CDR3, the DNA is TGTGCCAGCTCACCACCTAGGGACAGGGGTCTTTTCTCTGGGGCCAACGTCCTGACTTTC. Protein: CASSPPRDRGLFSGANVLTF.

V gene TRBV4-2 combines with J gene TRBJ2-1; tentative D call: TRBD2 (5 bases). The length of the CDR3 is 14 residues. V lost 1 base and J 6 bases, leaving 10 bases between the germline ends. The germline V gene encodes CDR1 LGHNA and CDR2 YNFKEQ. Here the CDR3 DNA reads TGTGCCAGCAGCCAAGGAGGGCACCTCAATGAGCAGTTCTTC. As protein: CASSQGGHLNEQFF.

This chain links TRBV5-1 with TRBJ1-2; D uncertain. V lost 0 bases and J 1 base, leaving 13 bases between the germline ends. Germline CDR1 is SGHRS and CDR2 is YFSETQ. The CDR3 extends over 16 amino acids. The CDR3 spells CASSLGSEPINYGYTF. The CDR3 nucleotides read TGCGCCAGCAGCTTGGGCAGCGAACCGATTAACTATGGCTACACCTTC.

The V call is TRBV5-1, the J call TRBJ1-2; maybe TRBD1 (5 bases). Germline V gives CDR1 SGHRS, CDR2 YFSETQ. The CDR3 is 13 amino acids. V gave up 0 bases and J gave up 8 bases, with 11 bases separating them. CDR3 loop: CASSLDRRKGYTF. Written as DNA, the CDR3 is TGCGCCAGCAGCTTGGACAGGCGGAAGGGCTACACCTTC.

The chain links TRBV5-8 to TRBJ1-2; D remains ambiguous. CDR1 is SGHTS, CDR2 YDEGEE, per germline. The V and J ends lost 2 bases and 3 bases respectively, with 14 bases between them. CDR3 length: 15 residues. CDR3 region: CASSFIAGMDYGYTF. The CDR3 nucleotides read TGTGCCAGCAGCTTTATTGCGGGTATGGACTATGGCTACACCTTC.

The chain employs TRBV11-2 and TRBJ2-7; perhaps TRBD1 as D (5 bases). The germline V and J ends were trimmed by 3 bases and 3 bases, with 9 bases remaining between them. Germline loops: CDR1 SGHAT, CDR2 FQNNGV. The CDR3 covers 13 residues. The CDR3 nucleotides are TGTGCCAGCAGCTTTAAAAGGGGCTACGAGCAGTACTTC. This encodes CASSFKRGYEQYF.

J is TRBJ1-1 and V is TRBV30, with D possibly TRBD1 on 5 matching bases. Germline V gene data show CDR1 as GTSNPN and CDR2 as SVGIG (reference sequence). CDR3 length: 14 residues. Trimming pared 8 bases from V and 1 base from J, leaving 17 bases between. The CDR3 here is CARFKYRGNTEAFF. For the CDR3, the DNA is TGTGCCAGATTTAAATATAGGGGGAACACTGAAGCTTTCTTT.

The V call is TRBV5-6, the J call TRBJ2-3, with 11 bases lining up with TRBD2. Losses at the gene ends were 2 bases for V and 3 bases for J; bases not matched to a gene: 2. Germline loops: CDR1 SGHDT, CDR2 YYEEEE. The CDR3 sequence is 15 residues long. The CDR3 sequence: CASSFIAGGTDTQYF. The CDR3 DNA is TGTGCCAGCAGCTTTATAGCGGGAGGGACAGATACGCAGTATTTT. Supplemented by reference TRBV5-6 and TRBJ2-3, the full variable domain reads DAGVTQSPTHLIKTRGQQVTLRCSPKSGHDTVSWYQQALGQGPQFIFQYYEEEERQRGNFPDRFSGHQFPNYSSELNVNALLLGDSALYLCASSFIAGGTDTQYFGPGTRLTVL.

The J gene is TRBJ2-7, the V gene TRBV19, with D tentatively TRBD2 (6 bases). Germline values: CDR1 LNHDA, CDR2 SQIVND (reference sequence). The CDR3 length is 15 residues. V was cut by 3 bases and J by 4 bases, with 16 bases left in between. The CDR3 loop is CASSISSVGSYEQYF. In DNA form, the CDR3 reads TGTGCCAGTAGTATTAGCTCCGTCGGGAGTTACGAGCAGTACTTC.